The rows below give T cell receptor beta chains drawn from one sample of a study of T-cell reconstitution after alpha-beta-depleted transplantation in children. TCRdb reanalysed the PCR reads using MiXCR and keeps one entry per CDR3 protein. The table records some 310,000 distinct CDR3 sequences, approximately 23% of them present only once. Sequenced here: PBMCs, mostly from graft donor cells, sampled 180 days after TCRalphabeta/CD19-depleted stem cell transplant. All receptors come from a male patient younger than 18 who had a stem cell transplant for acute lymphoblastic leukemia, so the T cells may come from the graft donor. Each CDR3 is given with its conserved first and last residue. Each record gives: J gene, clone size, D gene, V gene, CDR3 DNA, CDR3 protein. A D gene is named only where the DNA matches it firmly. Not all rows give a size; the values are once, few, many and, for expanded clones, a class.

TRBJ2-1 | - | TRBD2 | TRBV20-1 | TGCAGTGCTAGAGATAGTCCGATAGCGGGAGGCTACAATGAGCAGTTCTTC | CSARDSPIAGGYNEQFF
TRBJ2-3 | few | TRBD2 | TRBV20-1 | TGCAGTGCTCGAGGTGGACTAGCGGGCCCTACTAGCACAGATACGCAGTATTTT | CSARGGLAGPTSTDTQYF
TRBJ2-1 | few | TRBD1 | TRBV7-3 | TGTGCCAGCAGCCCCAGGGGGCGAGGGACCGGTGAGCAGTTCTTC | CASSPRGRGTGEQFF
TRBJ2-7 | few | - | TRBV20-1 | TGCAGTGCTAGAGAGGTTTTCGCGGAATCGTTCTACGAGCAGTACTTC | CSAREVFAESFYEQYF
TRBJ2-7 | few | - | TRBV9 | TGTGCCAGCAGCGTACGGAGTGCCTTTCTCTACGAGCAGTACTTC | CASSVRSAFLYEQYF
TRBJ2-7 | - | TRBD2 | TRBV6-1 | TGTGCCAGCAGTAATGGACTAGCTTCGACCTACGAGCAGTACTTC | CASSNGLASTYEQYF
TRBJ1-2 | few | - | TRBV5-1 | TGCGCCAGCAGCCGACAAGGGGACTATGGCTACACCTTC | CASSRQGDYGYTF
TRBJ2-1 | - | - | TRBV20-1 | TGCAGTGGGACTACTCTAAATGAGCAGTTCTTC | CSGTTLNEQFF
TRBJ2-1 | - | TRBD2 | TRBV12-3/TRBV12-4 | TGTGCCAGCAGTCTATCGGGACTAGCGAGTCGCTACAATGAGCAGTTCTTC | CASSLSGLASRYNEQFF
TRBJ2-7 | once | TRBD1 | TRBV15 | TGTGCCACCAGCAAAGCGACAGGGTCCTACGAGCAGTACTTC | CATSKATGSYEQYF
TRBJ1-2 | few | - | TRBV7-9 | TGTGCCAGCAGCTTAGCGCCTTTCACGGGCGGCTACACCTTC | CASSLAPFTGGYTF
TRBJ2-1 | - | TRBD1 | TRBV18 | TGTGCCAGCTCACCCTCGGGACAGGGGAACTACAATGAGCAGTTCTTC | CASSPSGQGNYNEQFF
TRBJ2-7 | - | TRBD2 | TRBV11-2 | TGTGCCAGCAGCCCTCGGACTAGCGGGAGGAGCTACGAGCAGTACTTC | CASSPRTSGRSYEQYF
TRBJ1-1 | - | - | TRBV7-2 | TGTGCCAGCAGCTTAGCGCGAGGGGGGCGAACTGAAGCTTTCTTT | CASSLARGGRTEAFF
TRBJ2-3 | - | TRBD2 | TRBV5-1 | TGCGCCAGCAGCTTAAGCCCGGGACTAACAAGCACAGATACGCAGTATTTT | CASSLSPGLTSTDTQYF
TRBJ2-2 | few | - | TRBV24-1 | TGTGCCAAATCCACCGGGGAGCTGTTTTTT | CAKSTGELFF
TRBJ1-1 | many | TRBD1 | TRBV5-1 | TGCGCCAGCAGCTTGGCCGGGCAGGGGGTCACTGAAGCTTTCTTT | CASSLAGQGVTEAFF
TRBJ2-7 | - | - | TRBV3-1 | TGTGCCAGCAGCCAAGCACCCGGGAGACACTACGAGCAGTACTTC | CASSQAPGRHYEQYF
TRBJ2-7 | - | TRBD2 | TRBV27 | TGTGCCAGCAGTCTATATTTCGGACTAGCGGCATCCTACGAGCAGTACTTC | CASSLYFGLAASYEQYF
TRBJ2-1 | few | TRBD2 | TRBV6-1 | TGTGCCAGCCAGCGGGATCGAATCAATGAGCAGTTCTTC | CASQRDRINEQFF
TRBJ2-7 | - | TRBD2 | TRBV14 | TGTGCCAGCAGCCAGGGGATAGTAGCGGGTTACCGCGGGCAGTACTTC | CASSQGIVAGYRGQYF
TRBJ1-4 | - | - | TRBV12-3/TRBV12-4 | TGTGCCAGCAGGGGGGTTGAAACTAATGAAAAACTGTTTTTT | CASRGVETNEKLFF
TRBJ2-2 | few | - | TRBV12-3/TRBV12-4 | TGTGCCAGCACCCGGCCAGGGGCGACAGCGCAAAGGCGAAACACCGGGGAGCTGTTTTTT | CASTRPGATAQRRNTGELFF
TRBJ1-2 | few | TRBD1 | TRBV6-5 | TGTGCCAGCAGTTCTGGGACAGGGGCCTATGGCTACACCTTC | CASSSGTGAYGYTF
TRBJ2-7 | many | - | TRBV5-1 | TGCGCCAGCAGCTTGGTCGGGGCCCCTTCCTACGAGCAGTACTTC | CASSLVGAPSYEQYF
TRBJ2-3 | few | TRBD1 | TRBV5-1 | TGCGCCAGCAGCCTGACAGGGGGCGGACGGACAGATACGCAGTATTTT | CASSLTGGGRTDTQYF
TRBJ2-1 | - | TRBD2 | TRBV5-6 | TGTGCCAGCAGCTGGATGACTAGCGGACCCTACAATGAGCAGTTCTTC | CASSWMTSGPYNEQFF
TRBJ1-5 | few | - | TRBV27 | TGTGCCAGCAGTTGGGGGCAGGGGATCAATCAGCCCCAGCATTTT | CASSWGQGINQPQHF
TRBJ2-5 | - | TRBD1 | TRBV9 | TGTGCCAGCACCGTGACAGGGATGGGGCAAGAGACCCAGTACTTC | CASTVTGMGQETQYF
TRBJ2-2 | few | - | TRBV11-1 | TGTGCCAGTTCCGGGACAAGGAACACCGGGGAGCTGTTTTTT | CASSGTRNTGELFF
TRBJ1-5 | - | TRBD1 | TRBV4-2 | TGTGCCAGCAGCCAGACAGGGGGCCCCGATTATAGCAATCAGCCCCAGCATTTT | CASSQTGGPDYSNQPQHF
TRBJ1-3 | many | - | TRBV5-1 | TGCGCCAGCAGCCCGGGAAACACCATATATTTT | CASSPGNTIYF
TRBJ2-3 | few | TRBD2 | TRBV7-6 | TGTGCCAGCAGCTTCCGACTAGCGGGGAGCACAGATACGCAGTATTTT | CASSFRLAGSTDTQYF
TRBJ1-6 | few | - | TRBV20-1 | TGCAGTGCTAGAGGGCAGTCACCCCTCCACTTT | CSARGQSPLHF
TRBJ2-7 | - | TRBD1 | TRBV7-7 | TGTGCCAGCAGCCCCGACCCCTGGGGGGACAGGGGCTTCTACGAGCAGTACTTC | CASSPDPWGDRGFYEQYF
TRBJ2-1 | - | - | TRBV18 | TGTGCCAGCTCACCCCGCCAGGGTCGGAATGAGCAGTTCTTC | CASSPRQGRNEQFF
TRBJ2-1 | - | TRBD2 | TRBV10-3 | TGTGCCATCAGTGAGTCGGGACTAGCGGGAGCCTATGAGCAGTTCTTC | CAISESGLAGAYEQFF
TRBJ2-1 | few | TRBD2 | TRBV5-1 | TGCGCCAGCAGCTTGGGGGGACTAGCGGCCCTCTACAATGAGCAGTTCTTC | CASSLGGLAALYNEQFF
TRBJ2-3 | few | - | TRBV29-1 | TGCAGCGTTGAATGGTCTACCACAGATACGCAGTATTTT | CSVEWSTTDTQYF